One sample yielded the 15 T cell receptor beta chains listed below, sequenced in a study of graft-versus-host responses after intestinal transplantation. No antigen has been identified for these receptors. Using immunoSEQ multiplex PCR, the repertoire was profiled, and TCRdb retains in-frame clones only, with some absent. The top ten hold more than 0.1% of the sample, which has 90,000 to 150,000 clones, about 93% seen once. The material sequenced was unstimulated CD4+ T cells sorted from spleen or lymph node cells, taken before intestinal transplant. The receptors stem from a human donor who received an intestinal transplant.

V usage is TRBV28 and J usage is TRBJ2-7; tentatively, D is TRBD1 (5 bases). CDR1 is MDHEN, CDR2 SYDVKM, per germline. Trimming removed 6 bases at V and 0 bases at J, with 15 bases between. This CDR3 is built from 15 residues. CDR3 protein: CASRLDSSHSYEQYF. The CDR3 region has the DNA TGTGCCAGCAGACTCGACAGTTCACACTCCTACGAGCAGTACTTC.

This chain links TRBV6-5 with TRBJ1-5, with 9 positions matching TRBD1. The CDR3 sequence is 16 residues long. Germline V lookup: CDR1 MNHEY, CDR2 SVGAGI. V gave up 4 bases and J gave up 5 bases; unmatched junction bases: 9. The CDR3 DNA sequence: TGTGCCAGCAGTTTTTCCGCGGGACAGGGAGATCAGCCCCAGCATTTT. Its translation: CASSFSAGQGDQPQHF.

J is TRBJ1-5 and V is TRBV27, with TRBD1 identical over 8 bases. Trimming at V came to 8 bases and at J to 3 bases, leaving 6 bases not matched to a gene. Per the germline V gene, CDR1 is MNHEY and CDR2 is SMNVEV (reference sequence). The length of the CDR3 is 14 residues. In DNA, the CDR3 is TGTGCCAGCGGACGGACAGGGATCAATCAGCCCCAGCATTTT. This gives the protein CASGRTGINQPQHF.

The chain combines TRBV5-4 with TRBJ1-1, with 7 bases aligning to TRBD1. J lost 4 bases, V lost 2 bases, and 5 bases had no gene match. The germline V gene has CDR1 SGHNT and CDR2 YYREEE (reference sequence). The CDR3 is 14 amino acids. CDR3 DNA: TGTGCCAGCAGCTTACAAACAGGGGCCACTGAAGCTTTCTTT. Translation gives CASSLQTGATEAFF.

The CDR3 loop is CASSLIPSTDTQYF. In DNA form, the CDR3 reads TGTGCCAGCAGCTTGATACCTAGCACAGATACGCAGTATTTT. This chain connects TRBV7-3 to TRBJ2-3; D gene ambiguous. V lost 3 bases and J 0 bases, leaving 7 bases between the germline ends. The germline gives CDR1 SGHTA, CDR2 FQGTGA. CDR3 length: 14 residues.

The rearrangement uses TRBV19 and TRBJ2-3, with 11 bases aligning to TRBD2. Germline V gene data show CDR1 as LNHDA and CDR2 as SQIVND (reference sequence). The CDR3 sequence is 13 residues long. V trimming: 3 bases; J trimming: 12 bases; junction bases outside the gene matches: 5. The DNA of the CDR3 is TGTGCCAGTAGTATTCGGGGACTAGCGGCTCAGTATTTT. It codes for CASSIRGLAAQYF.

The chain is built from TRBV15 and TRBJ2-7; no clear D. Trimming shortened V by 5 bases and J by 5 bases, and 7 bases separated the two germline ends. The germline V gene encodes CDR1 LNHNV and CDR2 YYDKDF (reference sequence). This CDR3 is 11 amino acids long. Here the CDR3 DNA reads TGTGCCACCAGCGTCAAGGACGAGCAGTACTTC. This sequence encodes CATSVKDEQYF.

In regard to this clone: The identical CDR3 is also encoded by other nucleotide sequences in the sample. The chain combines TRBV30 with TRBJ1-5; D not resolved. Trimming removed 2 bases from V and 0 bases from J, with 5 bases in between. This CDR3 has 13 amino acids. Germline assignment: CDR1 GTSNPN and CDR2 SVGIG (reference sequence). CDR3 amino acids: CAWSRDSNQPQHF. The CDR3 DNA reads as TGTGCCTGGAGTAGAGATAGCAATCAGCCCCAGCATTTT. The full variable domain, rest sourced from reference TRBV30 and TRBJ1-5, is SQTIHQWPATLVQPVGSPLSLECTVEGTSNPNLYWYRQAAGRGLQLLFYSVGIGQISSEVPQNLSASRPQDRQFILSSKKLLLSDSGFYLCAWSRDSNQPQHFGDGTRLSIL.

This chain uses TRBV19 with TRBJ1-4; maybe TRBD1 (5 bases). CDR3 size: 16 residues. Trimming took 7 bases from V and 3 from J, leaving 18 bases between them. Germline V gene lookup returns CDR1 LNHDA and CDR2 SQIVND (reference sequence). CDR3 region: CASISERRGANEKLFF. The CDR3 DNA follows: TGTGCCAGTATTAGCGAGAGGAGGGGAGCTAATGAAAAACTGTTTTTT. The complete variable domain, with remaining parts taken from reference TRBV19 and TRBJ1-4, reads DGGITQSPKYLFRKEGQNVTLSCEQNLNHDAMYWYRQDPGQGLRLIYYSQIVNDFQKGDIAEGYSVSREKKESFPLTVTSAQKNPTAFYLCASISERRGANEKLFFGSGTQLSVL.

This chain connects TRBV10-3 to TRBJ2-4; D is undetermined. This CDR3 has 15 amino acids. Per the germline V gene, CDR1 is ENHRY and CDR2 is SYGVKD. The V gene lost 8 bases and the J gene lost 1 base, with 15 bases spanning the gap. The CDR3 loop reads CAIAAGGMAKNIQYF. Here the CDR3 DNA reads TGTGCCATCGCGGCTGGCGGAATGGCCAAAAACATTCAGTACTTC.

This clone was detected once. The chain is built from TRBV7-3 and TRBJ2-5, with TRBD2 identical over 7 bases. Germline trimming cut 5 bases from V and 3 bases from J; bases unmatched to any gene: 9. The CDR3 length is 15 residues. Per the germline V gene, CDR1 is SGHTA and CDR2 is FQGTGA. The CDR3 bases are TGTGCCAGCAGCAGTTCGGGGGGACCGAAAGAGACCCAGTACTTC. Protein: CASSSSGGPKETQYF.

The V gene is TRBV6-6, the J gene TRBJ2-1, with a possible D match to TRBD1 (5 bases). The germline V gene has CDR1 MNHNY and CDR2 SVGAGI (reference sequence). Trimming left V 6 bases short and J 4 bases short, with 19 bases between. The CDR3 is 16 amino acids. The CDR3 nucleotides read TGTGCCAGCAGCCCCCTGCGGACACAAAGATACAATGAGCAGTTCTTC. It translates to CASSPLRTQRYNEQFF.

The chain couples TRBV11-2 to TRBJ2-7; 9 nucleotides align to TRBD1. Trimming took 5 bases from V and 2 from J; bases not matched to a gene: 10. Germline values: CDR1 SGHAT, CDR2 FQNNGV. The CDR3 length is 16 residues. The CDR3 here is CASSPRRQGETYEQYF. Written as DNA, the CDR3 is TGTGCCAGCAGCCCCCGTCGACAGGGGGAGACCTACGAGCAGTACTTC.

The gene calls are TRBV19 and TRBJ1-1, with D tentatively TRBD1 (5 bases). The CDR3 length is 13 residues. Per the germline V gene, CDR1 is LNHDA and CDR2 is SQIVND (reference sequence). Trimming left V 5 bases short and J 1 base short, with 8 bases between. The CDR3 sequence: CASSHTGNTEAFF. The CDR3 coding sequence is TGTGCCAGTAGTCATACAGGGAACACTGAAGCTTTCTTT.

V usage is TRBV2 and J usage is TRBJ1-2, with TRBD1 matching 7 bases. CDR3 length equals 14 residues. CDR1 and CDR2 (germline): SNHLY, FYNNEI. J was trimmed by 4 bases and V by 3 bases; bases with no gene match: 5. Written as DNA, the CDR3 is TGTGCCAGCAGTGAGCGGGACAGAGTCTATGGCTACACCTTC. Residues: CASSERDRVYGYTF.